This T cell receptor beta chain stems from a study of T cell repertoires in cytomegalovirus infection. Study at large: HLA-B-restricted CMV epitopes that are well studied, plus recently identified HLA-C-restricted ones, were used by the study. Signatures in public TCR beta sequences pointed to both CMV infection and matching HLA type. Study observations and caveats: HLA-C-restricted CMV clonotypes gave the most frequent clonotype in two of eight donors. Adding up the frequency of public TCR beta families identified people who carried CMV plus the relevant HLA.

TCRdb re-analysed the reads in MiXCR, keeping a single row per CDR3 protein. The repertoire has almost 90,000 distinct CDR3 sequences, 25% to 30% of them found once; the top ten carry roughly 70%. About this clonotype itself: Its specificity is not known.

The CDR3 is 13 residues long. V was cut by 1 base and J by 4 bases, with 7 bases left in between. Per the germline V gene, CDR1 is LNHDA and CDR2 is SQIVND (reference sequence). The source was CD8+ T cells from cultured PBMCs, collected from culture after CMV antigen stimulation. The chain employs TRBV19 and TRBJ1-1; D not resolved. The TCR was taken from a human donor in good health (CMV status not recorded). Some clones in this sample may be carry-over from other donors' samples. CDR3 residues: CASSIAGSTEAFF. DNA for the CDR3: TGTGCCAGTAGTATAGCAGGCAGCACTGAAGCTTTCTTT.